These 21 T cell receptor beta chains were sequenced from one sample in a study of radiotherapy plus CTLA-4 blockade in lung cancer. Here immunoSEQ multiplex PCR was the method, and the copy in TCRdb shows in-frame clones only, minus some. The sample gives approximately 52,000 clones, about 76% of which show up once; about 8% is in the top ten. Sequencing used peripheral blood, obtained from a patient treated with radiotherapy plus ipilimumab. The receptors here all came from a human donor with non-small cell lung cancer who had a complete response to radiotherapy plus ipilimumab.

V is TRBV7-8 and J is TRBJ2-1, with 9 bases matching TRBD2. V was clipped by 5 bases and J by 8 bases; unmatched bases: 13. This CDR3 comprises 16 residues. The germline CDR1 and CDR2 sequences are SGHVS and FQNEAQ. CDR3 protein: CASSPLRGRASYEQFF. CDR3 DNA: TGTGCCAGCAGCCCCCTTCGCGGGAGGGCCAGTTATGAGCAGTTCTTC.

The chain links TRBV27 to TRBJ1-2, with D possibly being TRBD1 (5 bases). Germline-derived CDR1 and CDR2 are MNHEY and SMNVEV (reference sequence). The CDR3 loop spans 12 amino acids. The germline V and J ends were trimmed by 5 bases and 6 bases, with 10 bases remaining between them. CDR3 sequence reads: CASSEPGDGYTF. Written as DNA, the CDR3 is TGTGCCAGCAGTGAACCGGGGGATGGCTACACCTTC.

This sequence joins TRBV5-1 and TRBJ2-3, with TRBD2 identical over 9 bases. The CDR3 is made up of 17 amino acids. V lost 3 bases to trimming and J lost 4 bases; unmatched junction nucleotides: 12. Per germline, CDR1 SGHRS and CDR2 YFSETQ. The CDR3 nucleotides are TGCGCCAGCAGCTCCCTCTTGCTTGGCGGGGGGGCAGATACGCAGTATTTT. Residues: CASSSLLLGGGADTQYF.

V gene TRBV6-1 combines with J gene TRBJ2-7; D remains ambiguous. The CDR3 is made up of 13 amino acids. The V and J ends lost 5 bases and 3 bases respectively, with 11 bases between them. Germline V gene sequence: CDR1 MNHNS, CDR2 SASEGT. CDR3 in DNA: TGTGCCAGCAGTAACCGCGGTGGCTACGAGCAGTACTTC. Residues: CASSNRGGYEQYF.

The chain uses TRBV4-3 and TRBJ1-6, with D hard to call. The germline V gene has CDR1 LGHNA and CDR2 YSLEER. The V end was cut by 0 bases, the J end by 10 bases, with 13 bases between. This CDR3 comprises 15 residues. CDR3 sequence (DNA): TGCGCCAGCAGCCAAGATTGGGCCCTCGGCTCACCCCTCCACTTT. This encodes CASSQDWALGSPLHF.

The V and J genes are TRBV18 and TRBJ2-2; 8 nucleotides align to TRBD2. This CDR3 is built from 16 residues. From germline, CDR1 is KGHSH and CDR2 LQKENI. The V segment lost 0 bases and the J segment 4 bases; nucleotides outside the gene matches: 4. CDR3: CASSPPGTSITGELFF. CDR3 sequence (DNA): TGTGCCAGCTCACCACCGGGGACTAGTATCACCGGGGAGCTGTTTTTT.

The genes are TRBV11-2 and TRBJ2-5, with 8 bases identical to TRBD1. After removal of 5 bases from V and 3 bases from J, the junction contained 8 bases not matched to a gene. The CDR3 extends over 15 amino acids. Germline CDR1 SGHAT, CDR2 FQNNGV. The CDR3 DNA is TGTGCCAGCAGCCGAGGGACAGGAGAAAAAGAGACCCAGTACTTC. It translates to CASSRGTGEKETQYF.

This chain uses TRBV11-2 with TRBJ1-1; D not resolved. This CDR3 has 14 amino acids. V dropped 2 bases and J dropped 1 base, with 8 bases sitting between them. Germline V lookup: CDR1 SGHAT, CDR2 FQNNGV. DNA for the CDR3: TGTGCCAGCAGCTTATTTCGGGAGAACACTGAAGCTTTCTTT. Amino acid sequence: CASSLFRENTEAFF.

The chain has TRBV19 and TRBJ2-3; TRBD1 might be the D (6 bases). V was cut by 7 bases and J by 2 bases, with 19 bases left in between. This CDR3 contains 16 residues. From germline, CDR1 is LNHDA and CDR2 SQIVND (reference sequence). CDR3 sequence (DNA): TGTGCCAGTACTAAAACCCTGGACAGTCCCACAGATACGCAGTATTTT. Translating it yields CASTKTLDSPTDTQYF.

V is TRBV28 and J is TRBJ2-7; D call uncertain. The CDR3 loop spans 15 amino acids. Germline CDR1 is MDHEN and CDR2 is SYDVKM. V gave up 5 bases and J gave up 2 bases, with 16 bases separating them. The CDR3 protein is CASSSRLNYPYEQYV. The CDR3 DNA reads TGTGCCAGCAGTAGCCGCCTAAACTACCCCTACGAGCAGTACGTC.

This clone was seen only a few times. This chain links TRBV5-5 with TRBJ1-5; TRBD1 might be the D (5 bases). The ends were cut back, 4 bases at V and 4 bases at J, with 9 bases in the middle. This CDR3 region has 13 residues. The V gene's germline CDR1 is SGHKS and CDR2 YYEKEE (reference sequence). CDR3 in DNA: TGTGCCAGCAGCGGGGGGGAGAATCAGCCCCAGCATTTT. Translating it yields CASSGGENQPQHF. Using reference TRBV5-5 and TRBJ1-5 for the parts outside the CDR3, the full variable domain is DAGVTQSPTHLIKTRGQQVTLRCSPISGHKSVSWYQQVLGQGPQFIFQYYEKEERGRGNFPDRFSARQFPNYSSELNVNALLLGDSALYLCASSGGENQPQHFGDGTRLSIL.

In regard to this clone: This CDR3 is also generated by other DNA sequences in the sample. The gene calls are TRBV7-2 and TRBJ2-2; TRBD2 might be the D (6 bases). The CDR3 runs 14 residues. Deletions cut 5 bases from V and 2 bases from J, with 9 bases between. From germline, CDR1 is SGHTA and CDR2 FQGNSA. The CDR3 protein is CASSPGGNTGELFF. The CDR3 bases are TGTGCCAGCAGCCCCGGGGGAAACACCGGGGAGCTGTTTTTT.

CDR3 sequence reads: CASSDPPDRLDYEQYV. In DNA, the CDR3 is TGTGCCAGCAGTGACCCCCCGGACAGATTAGACTACGAGCAGTACGTC. This rearrangement joins TRBV6-1 to TRBJ2-7; the D gene is possibly TRBD1 (6 bases). The CDR3 spans 16 residues. Between the trimmed V and J ends, which lost 3 bases and 3 bases, there was a span of 18 bases. Germline V CDR1 and CDR2: MNHNS, SASEGT.

The CDR3 DNA is TGTGCCAGTAGCCTTAGTTGGGGGGAACTCCGCTTTTGGGGCTACACCTTC. Translating gives CASSLSWGELRFWGYTF. The chain has TRBV19 and TRBJ1-2; D may be TRBD1 (5 bases). Between the trimmed V and J ends, which lost 6 bases and 8 bases, there was a span of 28 bases. The CDR3 contains 17 residues. Germline V gene lookup returns CDR1 LNHDA and CDR2 SQIVND (reference sequence).

This chain uses TRBV19 with TRBJ1-1, with 10 positions matching TRBD1. Trimming at V came to 3 bases and at J to 7 bases, leaving 5 bases not matched to a gene. This CDR3 comprises 14 residues. Germline CDR1 LNHDA, CDR2 SQIVND (reference sequence). In DNA, the CDR3 is TGTGCCAGTAGTATCTGGACAGGGGGTTTTGAAGCTTTCTTT. Protein: CASSIWTGGFEAFF. The full variable domain, rest sourced from reference TRBV19 and TRBJ1-1, is DGGITQSPKYLFRKEGQNVTLSCEQNLNHDAMYWYRQDPGQGLRLIYYSQIVNDFQKGDIAEGYSVSREKKESFPLTVTSAQKNPTAFYLCASSIWTGGFEAFFGQGTRLTVV.

This clone was observed a handful of times. The chain links TRBV13 to TRBJ1-1, with 7 bases fitting TRBD1. The V and J ends lost 5 bases and 3 bases, in that order; junction bases with no gene match: 6. The CDR3 extends over 14 amino acids. Germline CDR1 is PRHDT and CDR2 is FYEKMQ (reference sequence). The chain's CDR3 is CASSTYTGDTEAFF. The CDR3 DNA sequence: TGTGCCAGCAGCACATACACAGGGGACACTGAAGCTTTCTTT.

V gene TRBV19 combines with J gene TRBJ1-4, with D perhaps matching TRBD1 (5 bases). Looked up from germline, CDR1 is LNHDA and CDR2 is SQIVND (reference sequence). CDR3 length: 17 amino acids. Trimming removed 7 bases at V and 0 bases at J, with 18 bases between. Written as DNA, the CDR3 is TGTGCCAGTAAACAGCGGGGCAGGGAAACAACTAATGAAAAACTGTTTTTT. Its protein product is CASKQRGRETTNEKLFF.

V and J are TRBV2 and TRBJ2-1; 11 bases are shared with TRBD2. CDR1 and CDR2 from the germline V gene are SNHLY and FYNNEI. Trimming took 4 bases from V and 9 from J; bases not matched to a gene: 8. The CDR3 has 15 residues. Written as DNA, the CDR3 is TGTGCCAGCAGTGGCGGGGTAGCGGGAGGGGGTGAGCAGTTCTTC. It specifies CASSGGVAGGGEQFF.

The chain recombines TRBV15 with TRBJ1-2; 7 bases map to TRBD1. The CDR3 is made up of 14 amino acids. The germline V gene encodes CDR1 LNHNV and CDR2 YYDKDF (reference sequence). The J segment lost 5 bases and the V segment lost 2 bases, leaving 5 bases of the junction unmatched. CDR3: CATSRRQGLYGYTF. CDR3 DNA sequence: TGTGCCACCAGCAGAAGACAGGGACTTTATGGCTACACCTTC.

V is TRBV7-9 and J is TRBJ2-7, with 9 bases identical to TRBD1. The CDR3 totals 14 residues. CDR1 SEHNR and CDR2 FQNEAQ come from the germline V gene (reference sequence). The CDR3 DNA reads as TGCGCCAGCAGCCAAGACAGGGGGTCCCACGAGCAGTACGTC. This sequence encodes CASSQDRGSHEQYV.

In this sample, this clone turned up a few times. This chain connects TRBV14 to TRBJ2-1; TRBD2 agrees at 11 bases. After removal of 4 bases from V and 4 bases from J, the junction contained 9 bases not matched to a gene. The germline V gene has CDR1 SGHDN and CDR2 FVKESK. CDR3 size: 17 residues. The CDR3 region has the DNA TGTGCCAGCAGCCGCCGTCCGGGACTAGCGGAATACAATGAGCAGTTCTTC. Translation gives CASSRRPGLAEYNEQFF.